The sequence of this TCR beta chain was determined in a study of control samples from healthy donors and cancer patients (dated by TCRdb to about 2020). A word on this clone: The target of this receptor is not known. No quality values exist for individual bases; no much larger clone is one base distant.

Library preparation used the immunoSEQ multiplex PCR assay. Drawn from immuneACCESS, this table holds only the in-frame rearrangements with V and J called that TCRdb kept. Clones are partly lost; checked studies trace under half to an unresolved V gene and leave the rest unexplained. In all, the sample holds about 98,000 clones, and 82% of those were seen once. The ten largest clones add up to about 2% of the sample. Specimen: blood. The clonotype comes from a man between 60 and 75 years old in good health.

At the DNA level, the sequence is TGTGCCAGCAGTCTACGAGAAGACAGGGAGCAAAACACCTTC. It specifies CASSLREDREQNTF. The chain couples TRBV3-1 (or the pseudogene TRBV3-2) to TRBJ1-2, and TRBD1 aligns with 7 junction nucleotides. CDR1 and CDR2 are drawn from the germline V gene (reference sequence): LGHDT, YNNKEL. Clipping removes 6 bases from V and 12 bases from J, with 16 as the unmatched junction base count. From cysteine to phenylalanine, the CDR3 is 14 amino acids long. Of the read, only the CDR3 DNA is kept; its 42 bases are in frame from base 1.